This is a list of T cell receptor beta chains from one sample in a study of Graves' ophthalmopathy and Graves' hyperthyroidism. TCRdb re-called the multiplex PCR reads through MiXCR, storing one row per CDR3 protein. The data show about 1.2 million distinct CDR3 sequences, with roughly two fifths seen just once and 8.5% to 14% held by the top ten. Sequencing was done on a sample of peripheral blood or thyroid tissue (not recorded which). Every receptor here comes from an adult man with Graves' hyperthyroidism. Both conserved end residues are part of each CDR3. Fields, in order: V gene, D gene, J gene, clone size, CDR3 DNA, CDR3 protein. D genes are given only for firm matches. Size is stated for part of the rows, as once, few or many counts, or as a class when the clone is expanded.

V gene: TRBV19
D gene: -
J gene: TRBJ1-2
clone size: -
CDR3 DNA: TGTGCCAGTAGTACGGCAACCGGGACACCAGGCTACACCTTC
CDR3 protein: CASSTATGTPGYTF

V gene: TRBV7-9
D gene: TRBD2
J gene: TRBJ2-5
clone size: many
CDR3 DNA: TGTGCCAGCAGTAGGGAGCGAGCGGGGGACCTTCTGACCCAGTACTTC
CDR3 protein: CASSRERAGDLLTQYF

V gene: TRBV29-1
D gene: TRBD2
J gene: TRBJ2-7
clone size: few
CDR3 DNA: TGCAGCCGGGGCGGGAGCTCAGGAGAGCAGTACTTC
CDR3 protein: CSRGGSSGEQYF

V gene: TRBV7-8
D gene: -
J gene: TRBJ1-3
clone size: few
CDR3 DNA: TGTGCCAGCAGCCCAAACACCATATATTTT
CDR3 protein: CASSPNTIYF

V gene: TRBV4-2
D gene: -
J gene: TRBJ1-5
clone size: many
CDR3 DNA: TGTGCCAGCAGCCAAGACACTCGCTACCAGCCCCAGCATTTT
CDR3 protein: CASSQDTRYQPQHF

V gene: TRBV11-2
D gene: -
J gene: TRBJ2-7
clone size: -
CDR3 DNA: TGTGCCAGCAGCTTAAACAGGGAATCTTACGAGCAGTACTTC
CDR3 protein: CASSLNRESYEQYF

V gene: TRBV12-3/TRBV12-4
D gene: TRBD2
J gene: TRBJ2-7
clone size: -
CDR3 DNA: TGTGCCAGCAGTTCAATAGCGGGGACCTCCTACGAGCAGTACTTC
CDR3 protein: CASSSIAGTSYEQYF

V gene: TRBV6-2/TRBV6-3
D gene: TRBD1
J gene: TRBJ1-5
clone size: -
CDR3 DNA: TGTGCCAGCAGTTACCCACCCGGGACAGCGAGGAGCAATCAGCCCCAGCATTTT
CDR3 protein: CASSYPPGTARSNQPQHF

V gene: TRBV19
D gene: -
J gene: TRBJ1-5
clone size: -
CDR3 DNA: TGTGCCAGTAGTCCGGACTCCCTTAGGGGAGAGACCCAGTACTTCAACCAGCATTTT
CDR3 protein: CASSPDSLRGETQYFNQHF

V gene: TRBV16
D gene: -
J gene: TRBJ2-7
clone size: -
CDR3 DNA: TGTGCCAGCAGCCAATCGAGAGCGTCCTACGAGCAGTACTTC
CDR3 protein: CASSQSRASYEQYF

V gene: TRBV7-8
D gene: -
J gene: TRBJ2-7
clone size: many
CDR3 DNA: TGTGCCAGCAGCTTTAAGGGGACGGCCTTCTACGAGCAGTACTTC
CDR3 protein: CASSFKGTAFYEQYF

V gene: TRBV4-1
D gene: TRBD1
J gene: TRBJ1-1
clone size: few
CDR3 DNA: TGCGCCAGCAGCCAAGTGGGGACAGAGAACACTGAAGCTTTCTTT
CDR3 protein: CASSQVGTENTEAFF

V gene: TRBV7-9
D gene: TRBD2
J gene: TRBJ2-5
clone size: -
CDR3 DNA: TGTGCCGGCAGCTTAAGGTCGGGGGAGGGATGGTACCAAGAGACCCAGTACTTC
CDR3 protein: CAGSLRSGEGWYQETQYF

V gene: TRBV10-3
D gene: TRBD1
J gene: TRBJ1-5
clone size: -
CDR3 DNA: TGTGCCAGCGATACCCTAACAGGGGGGAATCAGCCCCAGCATTTT
CDR3 protein: CASDTLTGGNQPQHF

V gene: TRBV18
D gene: -
J gene: TRBJ2-2
clone size: -
CDR3 DNA: TGTGCCAGCTCACCATTGTCGGGGAGACCCGGGGAGCTGTTTTTT
CDR3 protein: CASSPLSGRPGELFF

V gene: TRBV10-3
D gene: -
J gene: TRBJ2-5
clone size: many
CDR3 DNA: TGTGCCGTTGCACTCGTCCAAGAGACCCAGTACTTC
CDR3 protein: CAVALVQETQYF

V gene: TRBV2
D gene: -
J gene: TRBJ2-2
clone size: -
CDR3 DNA: TGTGCCAGCAGTCGGCCGCCCGTCACCGGGGAGCTGTTTTTT
CDR3 protein: CASSRPPVTGELFF

V gene: TRBV9
D gene: -
J gene: TRBJ2-7
clone size: many
CDR3 DNA: TGTGCCAGCAGCGATAAATTAGGGCTCGAGCAGTACTTC
CDR3 protein: CASSDKLGLEQYF

V gene: TRBV20-1
D gene: TRBD1
J gene: TRBJ1-2
clone size: many
CDR3 DNA: TGCAGTGCTAGAGATAGAACAGGGGGGAACTATGGCTACACCTTC
CDR3 protein: CSARDRTGGNYGYTF

V gene: TRBV11-2
D gene: TRBD1
J gene: TRBJ2-7
clone size: -
CDR3 DNA: TGTGCCTCTCGCACAGGGGGTCCCTACGAGCAGTACTTC
CDR3 protein: CASRTGGPYEQYF

V gene: TRBV7-9
D gene: TRBD2
J gene: TRBJ2-5
clone size: -
CDR3 DNA: TGTGCCAGCAGTCTCGGGACTAGCGGCGAGGGCGTTGAGACCCAGTACTTC
CDR3 protein: CASSLGTSGEGVETQYF

V gene: TRBV3-2
D gene: -
J gene: TRBJ2-6
clone size: few
CDR3 DNA: TGTGCCAGCAGCCAAAAGGGATCTGGGGCCAACGTCCTGACTTTC
CDR3 protein: CASSQKGSGANVLTF

V gene: TRBV7-3
D gene: -
J gene: TRBJ1-1
clone size: -
CDR3 DNA: TGTGCCAGAGACGAAGGTAACACTGAAGCTTTCTTT
CDR3 protein: CARDEGNTEAFF

V gene: TRBV7-2
D gene: -
J gene: TRBJ1-2
clone size: many
CDR3 DNA: TGTGCCAGCAGCCCCCGAAAGGGGGGATATGGCTACACCTTC
CDR3 protein: CASSPRKGGYGYTF

V gene: TRBV19
D gene: -
J gene: TRBJ1-1
clone size: few
CDR3 DNA: TGTGCCAGTAGATACAAGACGAACACTGAAGCTTTCTTT
CDR3 protein: CASRYKTNTEAFF

V gene: TRBV2
D gene: TRBD2
J gene: TRBJ2-5
clone size: many
CDR3 DNA: TGTGCCAGCAGGAGGACTAGCGGGAGATGGGAGACCCAGTACTTC
CDR3 protein: CASRRTSGRWETQYF

V gene: TRBV4-1
D gene: -
J gene: TRBJ1-5
clone size: few
CDR3 DNA: TGCGCCAGCAGTTACCGACAGAGCAATCAGCCCCAGCATTTT
CDR3 protein: CASSYRQSNQPQHF